This T cell receptor beta chain comes out of a study of blood T cells in healthy people across ages. Study-wide findings and caveats: Long-lived donors exceeded aged donors in naive CD4+ cells and diversity.

This clonotype was seen a few times. Its antigen is undetermined. Peripheral blood was drawn, around 9.5 milliliters per donor. Germline CDR1 reads DFQATT; CDR2 reads SNEGSKA (reference sequence). V lost 4 bases and J 3 bases, leaving 10 bases between the germline ends. The CDR3 covers 14 residues. Using a J-beta primer mix together with a sample-barcoded 5' primer, a second PCR was run for about 6 to 12 cycles. TCRdb called the 5' RACE reads again in MiXCR, with one record for every CDR3 protein. The data show under 800,000 distinct CDR3 sequences, around 40% seen once. The TCR sequence derives from a woman aged 55-70 years in good health. The sequenced material came from blood. V and J are TRBV20-1 and TRBJ2-6, with D uncertain. The CDR3 region has the DNA TGCAGTGCTAACTTAGCTGGTGGGGCCAACGTCCTGACTTTC. This encodes CSANLAGGANVLTF.